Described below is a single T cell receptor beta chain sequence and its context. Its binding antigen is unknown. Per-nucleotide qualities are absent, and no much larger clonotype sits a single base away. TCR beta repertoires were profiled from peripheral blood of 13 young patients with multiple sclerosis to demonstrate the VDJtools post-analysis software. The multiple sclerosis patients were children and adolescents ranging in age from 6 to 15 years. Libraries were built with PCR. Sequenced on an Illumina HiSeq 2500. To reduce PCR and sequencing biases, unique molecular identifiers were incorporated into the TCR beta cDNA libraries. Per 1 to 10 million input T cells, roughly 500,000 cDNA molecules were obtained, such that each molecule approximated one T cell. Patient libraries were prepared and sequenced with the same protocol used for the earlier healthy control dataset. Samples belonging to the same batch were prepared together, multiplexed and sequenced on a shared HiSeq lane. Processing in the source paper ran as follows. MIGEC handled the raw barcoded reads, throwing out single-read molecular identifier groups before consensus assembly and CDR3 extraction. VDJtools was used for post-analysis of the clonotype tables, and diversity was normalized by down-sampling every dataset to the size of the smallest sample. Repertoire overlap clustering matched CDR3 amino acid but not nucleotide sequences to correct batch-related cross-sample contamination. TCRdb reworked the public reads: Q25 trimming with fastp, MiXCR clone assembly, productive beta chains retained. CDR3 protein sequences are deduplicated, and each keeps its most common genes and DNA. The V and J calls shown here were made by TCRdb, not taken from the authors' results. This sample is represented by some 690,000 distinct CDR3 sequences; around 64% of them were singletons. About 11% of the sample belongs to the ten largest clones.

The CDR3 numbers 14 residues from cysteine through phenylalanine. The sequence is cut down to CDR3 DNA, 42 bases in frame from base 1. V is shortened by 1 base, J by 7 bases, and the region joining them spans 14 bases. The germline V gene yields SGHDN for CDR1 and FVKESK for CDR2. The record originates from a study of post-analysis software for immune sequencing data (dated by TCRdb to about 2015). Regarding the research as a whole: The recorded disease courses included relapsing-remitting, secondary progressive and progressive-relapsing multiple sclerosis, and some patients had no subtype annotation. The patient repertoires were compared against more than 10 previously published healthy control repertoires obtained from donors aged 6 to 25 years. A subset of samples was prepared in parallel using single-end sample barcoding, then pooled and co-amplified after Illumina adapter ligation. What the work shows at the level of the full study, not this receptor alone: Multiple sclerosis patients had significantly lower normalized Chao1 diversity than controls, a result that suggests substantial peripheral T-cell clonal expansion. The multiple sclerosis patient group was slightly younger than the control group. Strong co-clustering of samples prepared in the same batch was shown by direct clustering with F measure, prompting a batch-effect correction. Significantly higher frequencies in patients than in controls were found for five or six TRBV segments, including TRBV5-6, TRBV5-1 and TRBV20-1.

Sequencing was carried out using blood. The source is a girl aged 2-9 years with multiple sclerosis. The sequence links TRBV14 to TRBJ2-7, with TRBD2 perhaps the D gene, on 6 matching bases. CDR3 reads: CASSQVRRREEQYF. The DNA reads TGTGCCAGCAGCCAAGTACGGCGGAGGGAGGAGCAGTACTTC.